The following is a T cell receptor (beta chain) sequence with its context. This receptor's antigen is unknown. The record has no base qualities; no much larger clone is one base away. The data are from a study of cytomegalovirus exposure and HLA in healthy donors (dated by TCRdb to about 2017). About the study as a whole: The roughly 650 repertoires of the first cohort and the 120 validation repertoires were produced on the same platform, according to a later analysis. The study was designed to test whether signatures of past pathogen exposure could be identified by cataloging public T cell receptors. A separate validation cohort of 100 to 150 different subjects was used in addition to the approximately 640-subject first cohort. To predict cytomegalovirus infection status, the study combined high-throughput TCR immunosequencing, statistical association of individual TCRs with disease status, and machine learning.

Study-wide findings and limitations: The classifier was reported to diagnose cytomegalovirus status with high specificity and sensitivity in both the original and validation cohorts. A total of roughly 160 TCR beta chains were listed by the study as associated with cytomegalovirus. A later analysis had no HLA typing for the validation cohort, so co-occurrence there was scored across all 120 or so repertoires. Of the cluster scores, approximately 95% were above 0 in a later analysis, which found that TCRs clustered in the first cohort also tended to co-occur in the 120 or so validation repertoires. Most TCR sequences were seen in very few donors, while some public TCRs were found in many individuals. It was suggested by the authors that the approach could potentially be generalized to other disease states and immunological phenotypes. A few of the identified cytomegalovirus-associated TCR beta chains were confirmed in vitro to be specific for cytomegalovirus antigens.

The donors belonged to the validation cohort of roughly 120 subjects, which was separate from the roughly 670-subject first cohort. Libraries were built with the immunoSEQ multiplex PCR assay. As for the original processing: A statistical classification framework was developed to diagnose cytomegalovirus status using the catalog of TCR beta chain sequences. TCRdb provides this immuneACCESS table in a form limited to in-frame rearrangements. Some clones are lacking; in checked studies, under half of them reflect an unresolved V gene, and why the rest are absent is not known. D and trimming come from the DNA, and the V and J calls and clone size come from that table. A total of under 350,000 clones appear in this sample, 86% of them only once. In total, the top ten clones hold around 1% of the sample. As encoded in the germline V gene, CDR1 is SGHRS while CDR2 is YFSETQ. V lost 7 bases and J lost 2 bases; the stretch between them is 21 bases long. The CDR3 runs 16 residues from the cysteine to the phenylalanine. The kept DNA is CDR3 alone, 48 bases in frame from the first base.

This receptor was identified in a woman under 30 in good health and CMV-seronegative. What was sequenced was PBMCs. The sequence links TRBV5-1 to TRBJ1-1; a tentative D match to TRBD1 spans 5 bases. The nucleotide sequence is given as TGCGCCAGCGCCTCAGGACAAGTCACTATTAACACTGAAGCTTTCTTT. Its amino acids are CASASGQVTINTEAFF.